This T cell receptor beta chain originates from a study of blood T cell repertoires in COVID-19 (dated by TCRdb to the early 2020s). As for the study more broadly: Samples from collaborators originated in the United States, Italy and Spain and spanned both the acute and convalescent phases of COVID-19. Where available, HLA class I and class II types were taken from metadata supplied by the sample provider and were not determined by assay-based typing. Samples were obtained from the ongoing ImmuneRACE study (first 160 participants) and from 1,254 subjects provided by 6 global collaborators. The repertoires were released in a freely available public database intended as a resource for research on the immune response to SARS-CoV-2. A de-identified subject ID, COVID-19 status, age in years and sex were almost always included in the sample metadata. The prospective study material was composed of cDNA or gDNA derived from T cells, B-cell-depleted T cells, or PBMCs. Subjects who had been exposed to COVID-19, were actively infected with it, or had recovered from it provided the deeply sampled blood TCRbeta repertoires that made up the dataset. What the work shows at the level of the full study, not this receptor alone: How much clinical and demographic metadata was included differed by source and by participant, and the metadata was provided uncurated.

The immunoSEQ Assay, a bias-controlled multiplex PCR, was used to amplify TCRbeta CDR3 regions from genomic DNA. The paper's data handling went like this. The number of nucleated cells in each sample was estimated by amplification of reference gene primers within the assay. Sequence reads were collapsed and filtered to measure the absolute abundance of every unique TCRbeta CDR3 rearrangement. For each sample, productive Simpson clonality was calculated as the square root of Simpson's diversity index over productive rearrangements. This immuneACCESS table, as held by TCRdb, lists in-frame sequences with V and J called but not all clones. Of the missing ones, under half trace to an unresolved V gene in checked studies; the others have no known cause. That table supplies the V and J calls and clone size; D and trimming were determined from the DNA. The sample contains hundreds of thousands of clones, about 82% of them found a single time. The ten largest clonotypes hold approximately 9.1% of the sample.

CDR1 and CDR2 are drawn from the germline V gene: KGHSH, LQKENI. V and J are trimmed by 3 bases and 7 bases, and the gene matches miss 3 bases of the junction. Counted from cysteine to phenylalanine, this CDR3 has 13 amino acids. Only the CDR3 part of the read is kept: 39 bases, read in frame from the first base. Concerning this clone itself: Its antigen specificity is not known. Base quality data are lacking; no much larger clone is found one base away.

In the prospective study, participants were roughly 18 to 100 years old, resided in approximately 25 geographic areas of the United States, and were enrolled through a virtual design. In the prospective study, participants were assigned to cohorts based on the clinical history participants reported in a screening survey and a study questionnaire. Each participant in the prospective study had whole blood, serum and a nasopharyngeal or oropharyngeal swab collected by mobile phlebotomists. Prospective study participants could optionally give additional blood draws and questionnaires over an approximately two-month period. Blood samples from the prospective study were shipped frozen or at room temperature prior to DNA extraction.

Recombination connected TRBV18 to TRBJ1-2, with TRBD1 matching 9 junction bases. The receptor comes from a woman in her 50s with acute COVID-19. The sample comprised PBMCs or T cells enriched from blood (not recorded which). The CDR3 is CASSPVDRGGYTF. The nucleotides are TGTGCCAGCTCACCCGTGGACAGGGGTGGCTACACCTTC.